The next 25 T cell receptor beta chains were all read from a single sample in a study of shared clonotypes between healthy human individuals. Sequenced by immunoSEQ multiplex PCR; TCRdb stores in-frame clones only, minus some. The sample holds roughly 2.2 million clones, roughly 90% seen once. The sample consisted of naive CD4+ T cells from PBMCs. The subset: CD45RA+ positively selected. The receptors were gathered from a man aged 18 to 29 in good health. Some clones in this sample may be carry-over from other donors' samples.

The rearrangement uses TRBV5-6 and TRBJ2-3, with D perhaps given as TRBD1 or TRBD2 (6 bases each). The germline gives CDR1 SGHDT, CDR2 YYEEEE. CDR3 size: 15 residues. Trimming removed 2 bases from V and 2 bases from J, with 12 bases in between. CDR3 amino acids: CASSFWGAFTDTQYF. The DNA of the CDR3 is TGTGCCAGCAGCTTCTGGGGGGCTTTCACAGATACGCAGTATTTT.

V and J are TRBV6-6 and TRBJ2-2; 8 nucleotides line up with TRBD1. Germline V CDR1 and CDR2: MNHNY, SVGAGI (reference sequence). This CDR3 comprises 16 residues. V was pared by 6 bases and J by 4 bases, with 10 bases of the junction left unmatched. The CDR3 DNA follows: TGTGCCAGCAGCCCCACCCAGGGGGCCATCACCGGGGAGCTGTTTTTT. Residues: CASSPTQGAITGELFF.

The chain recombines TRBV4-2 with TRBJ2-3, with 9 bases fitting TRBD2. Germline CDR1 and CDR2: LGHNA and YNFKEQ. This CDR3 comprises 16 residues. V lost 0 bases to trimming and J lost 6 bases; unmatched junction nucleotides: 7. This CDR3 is CASSQEGEAGGDTQYF. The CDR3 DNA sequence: TGTGCCAGCAGCCAAGAGGGGGAGGCGGGAGGGGATACGCAGTATTTT.

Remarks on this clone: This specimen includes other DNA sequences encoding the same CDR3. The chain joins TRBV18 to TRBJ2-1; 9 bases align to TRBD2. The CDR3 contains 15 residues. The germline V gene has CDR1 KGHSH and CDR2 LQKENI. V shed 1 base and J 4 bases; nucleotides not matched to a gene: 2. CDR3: CASSPRTSAYNEQFF. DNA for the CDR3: TGTGCCAGCTCACCACGGACTAGCGCATACAATGAGCAGTTCTTC.

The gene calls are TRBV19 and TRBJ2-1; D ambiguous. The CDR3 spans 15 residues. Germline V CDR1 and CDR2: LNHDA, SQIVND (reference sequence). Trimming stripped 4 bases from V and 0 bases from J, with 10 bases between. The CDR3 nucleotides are TGTGCCAGTAGTACAACAGTGGGCTCCTACAATGAGCAGTTCTTC. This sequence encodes CASSTTVGSYNEQFF.

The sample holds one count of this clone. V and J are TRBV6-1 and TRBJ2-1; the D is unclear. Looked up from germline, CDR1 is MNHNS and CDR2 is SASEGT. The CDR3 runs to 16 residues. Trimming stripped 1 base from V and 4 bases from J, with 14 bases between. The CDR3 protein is CASSEGGGTPYNEQFF. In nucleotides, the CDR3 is TGTGCCAGCAGTGAAGGTGGTGGAACCCCATACAATGAGCAGTTCTTC.

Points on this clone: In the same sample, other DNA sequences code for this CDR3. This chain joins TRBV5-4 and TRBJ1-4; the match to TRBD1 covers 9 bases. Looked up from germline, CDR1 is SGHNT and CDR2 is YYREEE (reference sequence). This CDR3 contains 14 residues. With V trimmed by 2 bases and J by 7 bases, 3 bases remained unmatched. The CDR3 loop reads CASSLQGAGEKLFF. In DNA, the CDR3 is TGTGCCAGCAGCTTACAGGGGGCAGGTGAAAAACTGTTTTTT.

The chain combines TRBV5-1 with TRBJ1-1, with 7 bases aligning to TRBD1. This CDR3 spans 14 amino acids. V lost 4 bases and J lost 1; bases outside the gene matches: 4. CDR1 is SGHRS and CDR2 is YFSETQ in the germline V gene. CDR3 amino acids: CASSGGQPNTEAFF. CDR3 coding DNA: TGCGCCAGCAGCGGGGGACAGCCGAACACTGAAGCTTTCTTT.

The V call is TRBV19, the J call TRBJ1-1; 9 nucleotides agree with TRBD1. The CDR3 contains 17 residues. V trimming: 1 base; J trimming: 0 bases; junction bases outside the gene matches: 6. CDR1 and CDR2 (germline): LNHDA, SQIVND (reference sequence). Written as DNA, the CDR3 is TGTGCCAGTAGTATAGCACAGGGGGCCCTCATGAACACTGAAGCTTTCTTT. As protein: CASSIAQGALMNTEAFF.

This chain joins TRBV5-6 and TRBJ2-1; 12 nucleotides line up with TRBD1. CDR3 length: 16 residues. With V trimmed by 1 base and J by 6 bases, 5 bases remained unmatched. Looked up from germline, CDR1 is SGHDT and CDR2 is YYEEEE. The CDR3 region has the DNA TGTGCCAGCAGCTTGTTGGGACAGGGGGCGGGCAATGAGCAGTTCTTC. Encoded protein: CASSLLGQGAGNEQFF.

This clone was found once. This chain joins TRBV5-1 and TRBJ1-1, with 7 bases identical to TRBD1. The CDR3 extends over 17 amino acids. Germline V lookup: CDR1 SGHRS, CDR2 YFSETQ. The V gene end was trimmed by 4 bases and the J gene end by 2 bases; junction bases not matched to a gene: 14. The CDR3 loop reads CASSQDRLASLNTEAFF. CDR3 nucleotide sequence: TGCGCCAGCAGCCAGGACAGGTTGGCATCACTTAACACTGAAGCTTTCTTT.

The CDR3 spells CASSEVPESNQPQHF. Written as DNA, the CDR3 is TGTGCCAGCAGTGAAGTGCCGGAAAGCAATCAGCCCCAGCATTTT. The chain employs TRBV6-1 and TRBJ1-5; no definite D call. The V and J ends lost 1 base and 1 base respectively, with 8 bases between them. Germline V gene sequence: CDR1 MNHNS, CDR2 SASEGT. CDR3 length: 15 residues.

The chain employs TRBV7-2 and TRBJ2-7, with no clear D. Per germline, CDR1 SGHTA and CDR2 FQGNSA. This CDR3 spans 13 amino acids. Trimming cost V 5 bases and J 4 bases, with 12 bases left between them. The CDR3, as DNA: TGTGCCAGCAGCGTCGCTAGATCGTACGAGCAGTACTTC. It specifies CASSVARSYEQYF.

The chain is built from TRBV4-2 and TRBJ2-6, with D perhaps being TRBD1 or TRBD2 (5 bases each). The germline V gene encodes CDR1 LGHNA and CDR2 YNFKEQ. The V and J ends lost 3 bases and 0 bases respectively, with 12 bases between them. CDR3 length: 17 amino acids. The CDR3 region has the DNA TGTGCCAGCAGCCAGGGGGACGGTGGCTCTGGGGCCAACGTCCTGACTTTC. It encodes CASSQGDGGSGANVLTF.

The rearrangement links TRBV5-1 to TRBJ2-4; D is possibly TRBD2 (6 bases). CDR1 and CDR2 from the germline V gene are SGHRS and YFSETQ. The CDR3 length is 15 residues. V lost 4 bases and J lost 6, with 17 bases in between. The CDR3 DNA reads TGCGCCAGCAGCGCGGGACCGGGACCTGGAAACATTCAGTACTTC. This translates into CASSAGPGPGNIQYF.

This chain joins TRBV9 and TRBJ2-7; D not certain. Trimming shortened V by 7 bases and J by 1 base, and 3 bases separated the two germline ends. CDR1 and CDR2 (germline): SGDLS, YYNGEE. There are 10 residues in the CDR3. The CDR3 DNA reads TGTGCCAGCCCTTCCTACGAGCAGTACTTC. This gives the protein CASPSYEQYF.

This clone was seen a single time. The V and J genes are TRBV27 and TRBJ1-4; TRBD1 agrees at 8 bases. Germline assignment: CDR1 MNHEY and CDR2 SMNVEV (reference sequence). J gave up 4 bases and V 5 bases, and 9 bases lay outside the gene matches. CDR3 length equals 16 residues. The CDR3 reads CASSPRRTGLNEKLFF. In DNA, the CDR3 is TGTGCCAGCAGTCCACGAAGGACAGGGCTTAATGAAAAACTGTTTTTT.

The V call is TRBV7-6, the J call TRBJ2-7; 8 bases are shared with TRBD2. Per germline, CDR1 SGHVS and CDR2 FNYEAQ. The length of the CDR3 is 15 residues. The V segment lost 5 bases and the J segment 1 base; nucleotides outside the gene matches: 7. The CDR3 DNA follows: TGTGCCAGCAGCCCACTGGGCGGGGGGTCCTACGAGCAGTACTTC. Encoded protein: CASSPLGGGSYEQYF.

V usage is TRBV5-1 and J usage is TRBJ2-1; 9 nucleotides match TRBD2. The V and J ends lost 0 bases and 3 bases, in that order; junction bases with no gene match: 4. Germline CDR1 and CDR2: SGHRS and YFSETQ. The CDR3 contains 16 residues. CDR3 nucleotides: TGCGCCAGCAGCTTGGTCGTTAGCGGGAGCTACAATGAGCAGTTCTTC. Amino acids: CASSLVVSGSYNEQFF.

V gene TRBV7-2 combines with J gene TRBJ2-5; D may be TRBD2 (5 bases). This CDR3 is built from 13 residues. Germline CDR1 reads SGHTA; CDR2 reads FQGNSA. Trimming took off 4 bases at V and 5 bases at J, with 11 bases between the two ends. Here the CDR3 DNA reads TGTGCCAGCAGCTCCATAGCGTGGGAGACCCAGTACTTC. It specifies CASSSIAWETQYF.

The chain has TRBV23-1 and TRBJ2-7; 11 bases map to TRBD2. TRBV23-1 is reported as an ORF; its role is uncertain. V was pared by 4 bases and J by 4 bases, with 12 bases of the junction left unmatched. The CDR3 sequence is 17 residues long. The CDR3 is CASSPQEVRTSGYEQYF. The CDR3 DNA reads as TGCGCCAGCAGTCCCCAGGAGGTGCGGACTAGCGGGTACGAGCAGTACTTC.

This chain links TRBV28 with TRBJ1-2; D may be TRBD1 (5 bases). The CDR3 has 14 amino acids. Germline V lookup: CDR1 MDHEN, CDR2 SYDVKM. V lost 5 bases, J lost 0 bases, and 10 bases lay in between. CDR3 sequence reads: CASSVTETNYGYTF. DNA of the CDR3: TGTGCCAGCAGTGTGACAGAAACTAACTATGGCTACACCTTC.

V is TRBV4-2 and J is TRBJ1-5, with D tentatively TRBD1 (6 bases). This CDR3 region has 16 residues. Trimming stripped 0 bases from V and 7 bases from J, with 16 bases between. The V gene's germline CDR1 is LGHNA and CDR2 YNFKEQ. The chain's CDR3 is CASSQDRTGKGQPQHF. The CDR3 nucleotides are TGTGCCAGCAGCCAAGACCGAACAGGGAAGGGGCAGCCCCAGCATTTT.

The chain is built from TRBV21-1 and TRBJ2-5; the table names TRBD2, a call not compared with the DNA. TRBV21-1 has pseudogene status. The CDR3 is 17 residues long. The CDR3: CASSARRPGLEVETQYF. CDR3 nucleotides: TGTGCCAGCAGCGCTCGGCGACCGGGACTAGAGGTAGAGACCCAGTACTTC.

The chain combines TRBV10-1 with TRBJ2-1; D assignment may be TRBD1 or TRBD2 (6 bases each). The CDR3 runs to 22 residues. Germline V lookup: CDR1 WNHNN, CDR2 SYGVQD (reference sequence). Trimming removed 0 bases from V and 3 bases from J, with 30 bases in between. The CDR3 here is CASSESSNVGGRPPSVYNEQFF. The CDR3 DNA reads TGCGCCAGCAGTGAGTCGAGTAACGTTGGGGGGCGCCCACCTTCTGTCTACAATGAGCAGTTCTTC.